The subject of this entry is one T cell receptor (beta chain). The sample originates from a study of CD8 T cells in Susac syndrome. RNA amounts of roughly 0.5 to 1 ug underwent reverse transcription with random hexamers. Using its own MiXCR run on the immunoSEQ multiplex PCR reads, TCRdb lists one record per CDR3 protein. The sample consists of 120,000 to 150,000 distinct CDR3 sequences, roughly 95% of them appearing once. This CDR3 has 15 amino acids. V dropped 1 base and J dropped 3 bases, with 16 bases sitting between them. Germline-derived CDR1 and CDR2 are DFQATT and SNEGSKA (reference sequence).

The TCR was taken from a human donor in good health. The chain uses TRBV20-1 and TRBJ2-7, with TRBD2 as a possible D gene (6 bases). Sequenced input: CD4+ T cells from PBMCs. The DNA of the CDR3 is TGCAGTGCTAGAGCCCCCGGGACTCACCTCTACGAGCAGTACTTC. Amino acid sequence: CSARAPGTHLYEQYF.